Listed below are T cell receptor beta chains from one sample, sequenced in a study of CD8 T cells in Susac syndrome. TCRdb re-analysed the immunoSEQ multiplex PCR reads in MiXCR, keeping a single row per CDR3 protein. The sample carries 140,000 or so distinct CDR3 sequences, approximately 94% recorded once. Material: CD4+ T cells from PBMCs. The receptors were sampled from a human donor in good health. Both conserved end residues are part of each CDR3. The D gene is left open where the match is weak. Not all rows give a size; the values are once, few, many and, for expanded clones, a class.

d_call: .; clone_size: .; j_call: TRBJ1-3; v_call: TRBV18; cdr3_aa: CASSPVESSGNTIYF; cdr3_nt: TGTGCCAGCTCACCGGTAGAAAGCTCTGGAAACACCATATATTTT
d_call: .; clone_size: .; j_call: TRBJ1-1; v_call: TRBV2; cdr3_aa: CASSPRGQAFF; cdr3_nt: TGTGCCAGCAGCCCCCGAGGGCAAGCTTTCTTT
d_call: .; clone_size: .; j_call: TRBJ2-1; v_call: TRBV15; cdr3_aa: CATSGRTALYNEQFF; cdr3_nt: TGTGCCACCAGCGGTAGGACAGCCCTATACAATGAGCAGTTCTTC
d_call: .; clone_size: .; j_call: TRBJ2-3; v_call: TRBV9; cdr3_aa: CASSVQVLSDTQYF; cdr3_nt: TGTGCCAGCAGCGTGCAGGTTTTGTCAGATACGCAGTATTTT
d_call: TRBD2; clone_size: .; j_call: TRBJ2-3; v_call: TRBV12-3/TRBV12-4; cdr3_aa: CASQKTSGTDTQYF; cdr3_nt: TGTGCCAGCCAAAAGACTAGCGGCACAGATACGCAGTATTTT
d_call: TRBD1; clone_size: .; j_call: TRBJ1-4; v_call: TRBV5-1; cdr3_aa: CASRTGTAAANEKLFF; cdr3_nt: TGCGCCAGCAGGACCGGGACAGCGGCAGCTAATGAAAAACTGTTTTTT
d_call: .; clone_size: .; j_call: TRBJ1-1; v_call: TRBV27; cdr3_aa: CASSPTGRKNTEAFF; cdr3_nt: TGTGCCAGCAGTCCCACGGGACGGAAGAACACTGAAGCTTTCTTT
d_call: TRBD2; clone_size: once; j_call: TRBJ2-1; v_call: TRBV7-3; cdr3_aa: CASSLEASGRGEQFF; cdr3_nt: TGTGCCAGCAGCTTAGAGGCTAGCGGGAGGGGTGAGCAGTTCTTC
d_call: TRBD2; clone_size: .; j_call: TRBJ2-1; v_call: TRBV3-1; cdr3_aa: CASSPGLGRNEQFF; cdr3_nt: TGTGCCAGCAGCCCGGGACTAGGGCGGAATGAGCAGTTCTTC
d_call: .; clone_size: .; j_call: TRBJ2-7; v_call: TRBV10-3; cdr3_aa: CAISERTTYEQYF; cdr3_nt: TGTGCCATCAGTGAGCGAACCACCTACGAGCAGTACTTC
d_call: .; clone_size: .; j_call: TRBJ2-7; v_call: TRBV19; cdr3_aa: CASSFQGGPYEQYF; cdr3_nt: TGTGCCAGTAGTTTTCAGGGGGGCCCCTACGAGCAGTACTTC
d_call: .; clone_size: .; j_call: TRBJ2-2; v_call: TRBV3-1; cdr3_aa: CASSQAAGTGELFF; cdr3_nt: TGTGCCAGCAGCCAAGCAGCTGGCACCGGGGAGCTGTTTTTT
d_call: TRBD1; clone_size: .; j_call: TRBJ1-1; v_call: TRBV30; cdr3_aa: CAWTDRGPAEAFF; cdr3_nt: TGTGCCTGGACGGACAGGGGGCCCGCTGAAGCTTTCTTT
d_call: .; clone_size: .; j_call: TRBJ2-6; v_call: TRBV6-1; cdr3_aa: CASSKTGQGFSGANVLTF; cdr3_nt: TGTGCCAGCAGTAAAACGGGACAAGGGTTCTCTGGGGCCAACGTCCTGACTTTC
d_call: .; clone_size: .; j_call: TRBJ1-2; v_call: TRBV5-1; cdr3_aa: CASSLAFGGDYGYTF; cdr3_nt: TGCGCCAGCAGCTTGGCCTTCGGAGGGGACTATGGCTACACCTTC
d_call: .; clone_size: .; j_call: TRBJ2-7; v_call: TRBV11-1; cdr3_aa: CASSPKPGNEQYF; cdr3_nt: TGTGCCAGCAGCCCAAAGCCGGGAAATGAGCAGTACTTC
d_call: .; clone_size: once; j_call: TRBJ2-5; v_call: TRBV12-3/TRBV12-4; cdr3_aa: CASSLSGLQETQYF; cdr3_nt: TGTGCCAGCAGTTTATCTGGTTTGCAAGAGACCCAGTACTTC
d_call: .; clone_size: .; j_call: TRBJ2-7; v_call: TRBV6-1; cdr3_aa: CASRIRGGEQYF; cdr3_nt: TGTGCCAGCAGGATCAGGGGCGGCGAGCAGTACTTC
d_call: .; clone_size: .; j_call: TRBJ2-7; v_call: TRBV6-1; cdr3_aa: CASSDFSSARGRYEQYF; cdr3_nt: TGTGCCAGCAGTGACTTCTCCTCCGCCAGGGGGAGGTACGAGCAGTACTTC
d_call: .; clone_size: once; j_call: TRBJ2-3; v_call: TRBV24-1; cdr3_aa: CATSRGGQPSTDTQYF; cdr3_nt: TGTGCCACCAGTCGTGGGGGGCAGCCTAGCACAGATACGCAGTATTTT
d_call: TRBD1; clone_size: .; j_call: TRBJ2-7; v_call: TRBV18; cdr3_aa: CASSPVGQLNLYEQYF; cdr3_nt: TGTGCCAGCTCACCAGTGGGACAGTTAAACCTCTACGAGCAGTACTTC
d_call: .; clone_size: .; j_call: TRBJ2-2; v_call: TRBV20-1; cdr3_aa: CSASIGGSGRELFF; cdr3_nt: TGCAGTGCTAGCATTGGGGGATCGGGAAGGGAGCTGTTTTTT
d_call: .; clone_size: .; j_call: TRBJ1-1; v_call: TRBV18; cdr3_aa: CASSRNRGTEAFF; cdr3_nt: TGTGCCAGCTCAAGAAATCGGGGCACTGAAGCTTTCTTT
d_call: TRBD1; clone_size: .; j_call: TRBJ1-1; v_call: TRBV18; cdr3_aa: CASSPTGGPTEAFF; cdr3_nt: TGTGCCAGCTCACCCACAGGGGGCCCTACTGAAGCTTTCTTT
d_call: TRBD2; clone_size: .; j_call: TRBJ2-1; v_call: TRBV5-1; cdr3_aa: CASSSPGLGSEDEQFF; cdr3_nt: TGCGCCAGCAGCTCGCCGGGACTAGGATCGGAGGATGAGCAGTTCTTC
d_call: TRBD1; clone_size: .; j_call: TRBJ2-7; v_call: TRBV15; cdr3_aa: CATSGDSITYEQYF; cdr3_nt: TGTGCCACCAGTGGGGACAGTATAACCTACGAGCAGTACTTC
d_call: TRBD1; clone_size: .; j_call: TRBJ2-5; v_call: TRBV10-3; cdr3_aa: CAISAGQAKETQYF; cdr3_nt: TGTGCCATCAGTGCGGGACAGGCGAAAGAGACCCAGTACTTC
d_call: .; clone_size: .; j_call: TRBJ1-1; v_call: TRBV5-1; cdr3_aa: CASSLAADNTEAFF; cdr3_nt: TGCGCCAGCAGCTTGGCGGCAGATAACACTGAAGCTTTCTTT
d_call: .; clone_size: once; j_call: TRBJ1-1; v_call: TRBV6-5; cdr3_aa: CASSYSSISMNTEAFF; cdr3_nt: TGTGCCAGCAGTTACTCCAGCATCAGCATGAACACTGAAGCTTTCTTT
d_call: .; clone_size: .; j_call: TRBJ1-1; v_call: TRBV5-1; cdr3_aa: CASSLSPEAEAFF; cdr3_nt: TGCGCCAGCAGCTTGTCTCCAGAAGCTGAAGCTTTCTTT
d_call: .; clone_size: once; j_call: TRBJ2-7; v_call: TRBV10-3; cdr3_aa: CAISDYQKGEQYF; cdr3_nt: TGTGCCATCAGTGATTATCAGAAAGGGGAGCAGTACTTC
d_call: .; clone_size: .; j_call: TRBJ2-1; v_call: TRBV24-1; cdr3_aa: CATSDLHGEEQFF; cdr3_nt: TGTGCCACCAGTGATTTGCACGGAGAGGAGCAGTTCTTC
d_call: .; clone_size: .; j_call: TRBJ2-7; v_call: TRBV5-6; cdr3_aa: CASSLTRISSYEQYF; cdr3_nt: TGTGCCAGCAGCTTGACCCGGATTAGCTCCTACGAGCAGTACTTC
d_call: TRBD1; clone_size: .; j_call: TRBJ1-2; v_call: TRBV24-1; cdr3_aa: CATSDPQRTGVYGYTF; cdr3_nt: TGTGCCACCAGTGATCCGCAACGGACAGGGGTCTATGGCTACACCTTC
d_call: TRBD2; clone_size: .; j_call: TRBJ2-5; v_call: TRBV9; cdr3_aa: CASSVDLAGGLRETQYF; cdr3_nt: TGTGCCAGCAGCGTAGATCTAGCGGGAGGCCTCAGGGAGACCCAGTACTTC
d_call: .; clone_size: .; j_call: TRBJ2-5; v_call: TRBV15; cdr3_aa: CATRSRGGLETQYF; cdr3_nt: TGTGCCACCAGATCCCGAGGGGGACTAGAGACCCAGTACTTC
d_call: .; clone_size: .; j_call: TRBJ1-3; v_call: TRBV30; cdr3_aa: CAWTPALFSAVGNTIYF; cdr3_nt: TGTGCCTGGACCCCGGCCCTTTTCTCTGCGGTGGGAAACACCATATATTTT
d_call: TRBD2; clone_size: .; j_call: TRBJ2-2; v_call: TRBV20-1; cdr3_aa: CSARASGRITGELFF; cdr3_nt: TGCAGTGCTAGAGCTAGCGGGAGGATCACCGGGGAGCTGTTTTTT
d_call: TRBD1; clone_size: .; j_call: TRBJ2-3; v_call: TRBV10-3; cdr3_aa: CAISESTGQTQYF; cdr3_nt: TGTGCCATCAGTGAGTCCACGGGACAGACGCAGTATTTT
d_call: .; clone_size: .; j_call: TRBJ1-1; v_call: TRBV20-1; cdr3_aa: CSARRGGDEAFF; cdr3_nt: TGCAGTGCTAGACGCGGGGGAGATGAAGCTTTCTTT